Listed below are T cell receptor beta chains from one sample, sequenced in a study of cytomegalovirus exposure and HLA in healthy donors. Sequenced by immunoSEQ multiplex PCR; TCRdb stores in-frame clones only, minus some. The sample carries 150,000 to 200,000 clones, about 75% recorded once. Source material: PBMCs. All receptors derive from a male donor in good health and CMV-seronegative. CDR3s include the opening cysteine and the closing phenylalanine or tryptophan. Each record gives: J gene, CDR3 length, V gene, clone size, D gene, CDR3 DNA, CDR3 protein. The D gene is left open where the match is weak. Size values are once, few and many counts, or a class for expanded clones, and some rows have none.

TRBJ1-3 | 15 | TRBV11-2 | once | NA | TGTGCCAGCAGCTTAGACAGAACAACCGTGAACACCATATATTTT | CASSLDRTTVNTIYF
TRBJ1-2 | 14 | TRBV6-5 | NA | NA | TGTGCCAGCAGACTGGAAACAGGGAACTATGGCTACACCTTC | CASRLETGNYGYTF
TRBJ2-4 | 13 | TRBV5-6 | NA | TRBD2 | TGTGCCAGCAGCCCCTGGGGGGGTAGCATTCAGTACTTC | CASSPWGGSIQYF
TRBJ2-7 | 12 | TRBV9 | NA | NA | TGTGCCAGCAGTCCCAGGGTAGGGGAGCAGTACTTC | CASSPRVGEQYF
TRBJ2-2 | 16 | TRBV19 | NA | NA | TGTGCCAGTAGTACTCTAGGCAGGGCGAACACCGGGGAGCTGTTTTTT | CASSTLGRANTGELFF
TRBJ2-7 | 14 | TRBV10-3 | NA | TRBD1 | TGTGCCATCAGTGGGGACAGGGGTACTTACGAGCAGTACTTC | CAISGDRGTYEQYF
TRBJ2-5 | 13 | TRBV5-1 | once | NA | TGCGCCAGCAGCTTGGTTCTCCAAGAGACCCAGTACTTC | CASSLVLQETQYF
TRBJ2-5 | 14 | TRBV5-1 | NA | TRBD2 | TGCGCCAGCAGCTCGCCGCGGGGGATGGAGACCCAGTACTTC | CASSSPRGMETQYF
TRBJ2-1 | 13 | TRBV5-8 | NA | TRBD2 | TGTGCCAGCACCCCCGGGGAGGGTGGTGAGCAGTTCTTC | CASTPGEGGEQFF
TRBJ2-3 | 15 | TRBV5-1 | few | TRBD2 | TGCGCCAGCAGCTTGGATGGGAGGGCGACAGATACGCAGTATTTT | CASSLDGRATDTQYF
TRBJ2-7 | 15 | TRBV7-8 | NA | NA | TGTGCCAGCAGCTTAGCTCGGGGGACAGCCTACGAGCAGTACTTC | CASSLARGTAYEQYF
TRBJ1-5 | 15 | TRBV4-3 | NA | NA | TGCGCCAGCAGCCAAAACGCCCACGGGGATCAGCCCCAGCATTTT | CASSQNAHGDQPQHF
TRBJ2-7 | 14 | TRBV5-1 | once | TRBD2 | TGCGCCAGCCGCTCGGACACGGGACTACGAGGGCAGTACTTC | CASRSDTGLRGQYF
TRBJ2-7 | 18 | TRBV7-8 | NA | TRBD2 | TGTGCCAGCAGCTTAGCCTCGGGGACTAGCGGGGGGTCCTACGAGCAGTACTTC | CASSLASGTSGGSYEQYF
TRBJ2-3 | 13 | TRBV4-1 | NA | NA | TGCGCCAGCAGCCAGGACAGCGGCGATACGCAGTATTTT | CASSQDSGDTQYF
TRBJ2-1 | 17 | TRBV28 | once | TRBD2 | TGTGCCAGCAGTTCTGGCGGGAGGGCCCGGACCTACAATGAGCAGTTCTTC | CASSSGGRARTYNEQFF
TRBJ2-2 | 14 | TRBV5-1 | few | TRBD1 | TGCGCCAGCAGCTTGGGACAGGGGGCTAGGGAGCTGTTTTTT | CASSLGQGARELFF
TRBJ1-5 | 15 | TRBV28 | NA | NA | TGTGCCAGCAGTTCAAATACATTCCGAGGTCAGCCCCAGCATTTT | CASSSNTFRGQPQHF
TRBJ2-5 | 15 | TRBV27 | NA | TRBD1 | TGTGCCAGCAGCTCCGCCGGGACAGGGACGAAGACCCAGTACTTC | CASSSAGTGTKTQYF
TRBJ2-1 | 13 | TRBV16 | NA | TRBD1 | TGTGCCAGTACCGGGACAGGTTACAATGAGCAGTTCTTC | CASTGTGYNEQFF
TRBJ1-3 | 15 | TRBV2 | NA | TRBD1 | TGTGCCAGCACTCGACCGGGGACAGGGAGAAACACCATATATTTT | CASTRPGTGRNTIYF
TRBJ2-7 | 15 | TRBV5-1 | once | TRBD2 | TGCGCCAGCAGCCCCCAGGGACTAGTCTCCTACGAGCAGTACTTC | CASSPQGLVSYEQYF
TRBJ1-1 | 15 | TRBV25-1 | NA | NA | TGTGCCAGCACCCGGGGGGGAGGGGCGAACACTGAAGCTTTCTTT | CASTRGGGANTEAFF
TRBJ2-1 | 14 | TRBV10-2 | NA | TRBD2 | TGCGCCAGCAGGGTAGCGGGAGATTTTGATGAGCAGTTCTTC | CASRVAGDFDEQFF
TRBJ1-5 | 12 | TRBV2 | NA | TRBD1 | TGTGCCAGCAGCGGGGACAGCCAGCCCCAGCATTTT | CASSGDSQPQHF
TRBJ1-4 | 15 | TRBV7-9 | NA | TRBD1 | TGTGCCAGCAGCCCCCTACAGGGGGCGGTCGAAAAACTGTTTTTT | CASSPLQGAVEKLFF